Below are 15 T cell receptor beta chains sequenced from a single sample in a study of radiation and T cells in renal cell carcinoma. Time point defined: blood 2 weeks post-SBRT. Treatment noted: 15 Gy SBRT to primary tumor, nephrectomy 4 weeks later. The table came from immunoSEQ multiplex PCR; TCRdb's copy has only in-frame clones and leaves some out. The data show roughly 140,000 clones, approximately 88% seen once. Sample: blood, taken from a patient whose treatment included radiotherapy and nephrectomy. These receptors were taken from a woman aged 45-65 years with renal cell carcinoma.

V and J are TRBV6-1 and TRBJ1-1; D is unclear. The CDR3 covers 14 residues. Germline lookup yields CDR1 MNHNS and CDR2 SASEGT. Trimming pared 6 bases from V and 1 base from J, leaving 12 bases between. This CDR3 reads CASRREGWNTEAFF. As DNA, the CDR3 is TGTGCCAGCAGGCGGGAGGGTTGGAACACTGAAGCTTTCTTT.

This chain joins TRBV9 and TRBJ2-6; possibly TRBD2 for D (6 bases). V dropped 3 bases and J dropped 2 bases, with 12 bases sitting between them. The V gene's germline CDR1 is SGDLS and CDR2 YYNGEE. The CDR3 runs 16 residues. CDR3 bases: TGTGCCAGCAGCGGGTCCCGGAGGGCTGGGGCCAACGTCCTGACTTTC. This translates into CASSGSRRAGANVLTF.

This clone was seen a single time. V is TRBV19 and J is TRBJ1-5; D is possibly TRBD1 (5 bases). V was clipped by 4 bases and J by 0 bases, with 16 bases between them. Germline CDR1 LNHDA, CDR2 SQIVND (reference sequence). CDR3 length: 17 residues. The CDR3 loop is CASSRRSGPFSNQPQHF. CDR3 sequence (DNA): TGTGCCAGTAGTAGACGATCAGGGCCCTTTAGCAATCAGCCCCAGCATTTT.

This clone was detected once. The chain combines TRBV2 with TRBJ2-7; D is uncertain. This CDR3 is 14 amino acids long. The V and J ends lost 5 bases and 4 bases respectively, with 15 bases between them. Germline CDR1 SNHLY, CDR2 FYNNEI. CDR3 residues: CASSPARVLYEQYF. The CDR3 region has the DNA TGTGCCAGCAGTCCCGCCCGGGTTTTGTACGAGCAGTACTTC. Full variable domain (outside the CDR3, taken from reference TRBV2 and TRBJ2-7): EPEVTQTPSHQVTQMGQEVILRCVPISNHLYFYWYRQILGQKVEFLVSFYNNEISEKSEIFDDQFSVERPDGSNFTLKIRSTKLEDSAMYFCASSPARVLYEQYFGPGTRLTVT.

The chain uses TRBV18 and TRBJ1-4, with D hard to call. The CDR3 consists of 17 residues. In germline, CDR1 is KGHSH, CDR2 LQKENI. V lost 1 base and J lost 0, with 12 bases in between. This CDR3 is CASSPRFGGTTNEKLFF. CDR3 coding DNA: TGTGCCAGCTCACCACGGTTTGGCGGGACAACTAATGAAAAACTGTTTTTT.

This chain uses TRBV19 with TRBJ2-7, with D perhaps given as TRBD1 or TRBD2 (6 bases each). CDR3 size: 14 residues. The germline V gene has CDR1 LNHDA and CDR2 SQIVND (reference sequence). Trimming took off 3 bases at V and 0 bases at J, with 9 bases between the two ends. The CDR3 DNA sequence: TGTGCCAGTAGTATGGGGGGCAGCTCCTACGAGCAGTACTTC. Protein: CASSMGGSSYEQYF. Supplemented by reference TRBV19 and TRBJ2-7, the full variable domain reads DGGITQSPKYLFRKEGQNVTLSCEQNLNHDAMYWYRQDPGQGLRLIYYSQIVNDFQKGDIAEGYSVSREKKESFPLTVTSAQKNPTAFYLCASSMGGSSYEQYFGPGTRLTVT.

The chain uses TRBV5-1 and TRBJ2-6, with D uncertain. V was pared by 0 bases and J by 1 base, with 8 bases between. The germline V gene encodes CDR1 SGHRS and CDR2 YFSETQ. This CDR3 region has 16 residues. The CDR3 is CASSLDKESGANVLTF. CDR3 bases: TGCGCCAGCAGCTTGGATAAGGAATCTGGGGCCAACGTCCTGACTTTC.

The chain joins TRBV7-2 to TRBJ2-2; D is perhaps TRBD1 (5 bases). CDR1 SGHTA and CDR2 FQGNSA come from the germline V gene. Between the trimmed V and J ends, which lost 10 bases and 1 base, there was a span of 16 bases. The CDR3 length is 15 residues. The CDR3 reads CATRAPGLNTGELFF. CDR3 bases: TGTGCCACCAGAGCCCCAGGGTTGAACACCGGGGAGCTGTTTTTT.

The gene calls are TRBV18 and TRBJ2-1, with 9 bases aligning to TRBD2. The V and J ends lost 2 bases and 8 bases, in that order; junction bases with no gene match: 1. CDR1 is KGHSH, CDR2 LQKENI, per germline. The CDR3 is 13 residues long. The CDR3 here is CASSPSSGDEQFF. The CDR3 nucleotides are TGTGCCAGCTCACCATCTAGCGGGGATGAGCAGTTCTTC.

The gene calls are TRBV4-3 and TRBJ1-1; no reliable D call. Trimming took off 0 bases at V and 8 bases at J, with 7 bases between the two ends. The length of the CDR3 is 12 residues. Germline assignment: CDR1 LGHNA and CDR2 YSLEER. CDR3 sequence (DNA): TGCGCCAGCAGCCAAGACGCCCGGGAAGCTTTCTTT. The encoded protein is CASSQDAREAFF.

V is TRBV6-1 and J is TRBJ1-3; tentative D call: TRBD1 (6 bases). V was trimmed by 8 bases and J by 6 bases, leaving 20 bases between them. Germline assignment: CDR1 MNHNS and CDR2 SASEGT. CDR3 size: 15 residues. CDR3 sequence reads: CASSRGVDSKNTIYF. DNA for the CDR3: TGTGCCAGCTCACGGGGGGTGGACAGTAAAAACACCATATATTTT.

Here the CDR3 reads CAWRGLAGESSYNEQFF. The CDR3 coding sequence is TGTGCCTGGCGGGGACTAGCGGGCGAGAGCTCCTACAATGAGCAGTTCTTC. The V call is TRBV30, the J call TRBJ2-1, with 12 bases aligning to TRBD2. The V segment lost 5 bases and the J segment 0 bases; nucleotides outside the gene matches: 8. Germline CDR1 reads GTSNPN; CDR2 reads SVGIG (reference sequence). The CDR3 covers 17 residues.

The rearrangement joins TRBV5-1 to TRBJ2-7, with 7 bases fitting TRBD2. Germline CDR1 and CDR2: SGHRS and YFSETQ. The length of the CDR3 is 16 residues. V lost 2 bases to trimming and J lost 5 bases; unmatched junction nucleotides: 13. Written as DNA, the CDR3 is TGCGCCAGCAGCTTCGTCCCGCGGGGGTTGCCGGACGAGCAGTACTTC. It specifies CASSFVPRGLPDEQYF.

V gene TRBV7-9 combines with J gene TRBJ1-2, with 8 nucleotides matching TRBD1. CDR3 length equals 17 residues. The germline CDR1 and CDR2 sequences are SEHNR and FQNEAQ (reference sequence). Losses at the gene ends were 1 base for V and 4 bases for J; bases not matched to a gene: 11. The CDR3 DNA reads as TGTGCCAGCAGCTTAGATCTGTCCGGACAGGGATCCTATGGCTACACCTTC. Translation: CASSLDLSGQGSYGYTF.

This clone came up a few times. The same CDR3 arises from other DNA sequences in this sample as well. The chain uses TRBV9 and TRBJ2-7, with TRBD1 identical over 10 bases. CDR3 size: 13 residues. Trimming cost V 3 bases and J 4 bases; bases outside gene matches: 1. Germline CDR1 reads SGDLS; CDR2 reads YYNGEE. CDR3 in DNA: TGTGCCAGCAGCGGACAGGGGGCGTACGAGCAGTACTTC. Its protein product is CASSGQGAYEQYF. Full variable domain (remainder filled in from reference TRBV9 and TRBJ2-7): DSGVTQTPKHLITATGQRVTLRCSPRSGDLSVYWYQQSLDQGLQFLIQYYNGEERAKGNILERFSAQQFPDLHSELNLSSLELGDSALYFCASSGQGAYEQYFGPGTRLTVT.